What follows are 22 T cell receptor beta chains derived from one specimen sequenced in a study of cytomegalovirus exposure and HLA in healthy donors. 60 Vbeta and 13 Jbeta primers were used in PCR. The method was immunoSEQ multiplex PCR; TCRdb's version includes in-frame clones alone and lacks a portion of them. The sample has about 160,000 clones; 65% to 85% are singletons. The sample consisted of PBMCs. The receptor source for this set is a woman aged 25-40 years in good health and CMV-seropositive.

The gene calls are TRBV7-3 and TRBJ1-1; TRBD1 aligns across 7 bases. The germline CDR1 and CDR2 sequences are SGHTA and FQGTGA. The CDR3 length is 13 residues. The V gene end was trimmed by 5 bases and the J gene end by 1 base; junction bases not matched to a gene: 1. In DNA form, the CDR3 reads TGTGCCAGCAGCAGACAGGGGAACACTGAAGCTTTCTTT. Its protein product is CASSRQGNTEAFF.

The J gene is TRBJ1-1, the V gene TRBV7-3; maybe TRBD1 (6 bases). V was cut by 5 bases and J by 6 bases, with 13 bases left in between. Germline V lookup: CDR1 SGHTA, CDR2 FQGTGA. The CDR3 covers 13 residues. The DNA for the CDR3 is TGTGCCAGCAGCCCACAGGGTGAGGCTGAAGCTTTCTTT. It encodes CASSPQGEAEAFF.

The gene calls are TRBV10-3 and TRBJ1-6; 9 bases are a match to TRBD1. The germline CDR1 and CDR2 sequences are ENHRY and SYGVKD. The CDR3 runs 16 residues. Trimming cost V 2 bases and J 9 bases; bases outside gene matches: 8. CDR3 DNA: TGTGCCATCAGTGAGCGACCGGGACAGGGATTTTCACCCCTCCACTTT. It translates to CAISERPGQGFSPLHF.

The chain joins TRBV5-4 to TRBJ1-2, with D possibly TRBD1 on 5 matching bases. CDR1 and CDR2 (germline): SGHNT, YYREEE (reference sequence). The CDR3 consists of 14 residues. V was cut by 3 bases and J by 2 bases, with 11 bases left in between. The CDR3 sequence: CASSSGQTNYGYTF. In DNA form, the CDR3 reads TGTGCCAGCAGCTCAGGGCAGACAAACTATGGCTACACCTTC.

The chain's CDR3 is CASSSRGVGETQYF. In DNA, the CDR3 is TGTGCCAGCAGCTCCCGGGGGGTGGGGGAGACCCAGTACTTC. The chain joins TRBV7-7 to TRBJ2-5; 7 nucleotides line up with TRBD2. Trimming at V came to 4 bases and at J to 5 bases, leaving 7 bases not matched to a gene. The CDR3 spans 14 residues. From germline, CDR1 is SSHAT and CDR2 FNYEAQ (reference sequence).

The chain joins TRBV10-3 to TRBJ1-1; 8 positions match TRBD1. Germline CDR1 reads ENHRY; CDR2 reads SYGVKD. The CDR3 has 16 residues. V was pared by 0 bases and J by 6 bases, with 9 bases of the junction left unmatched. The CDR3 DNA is TGTGCCATCAGTGAGTCAGGCGGACAGGGACCACCTGAAGCTTTCTTT. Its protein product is CAISESGGQGPPEAFF.

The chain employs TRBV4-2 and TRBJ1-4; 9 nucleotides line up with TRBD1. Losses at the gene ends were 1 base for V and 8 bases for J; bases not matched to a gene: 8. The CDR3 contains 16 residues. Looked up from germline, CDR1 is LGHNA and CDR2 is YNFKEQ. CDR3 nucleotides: TGTGCCAGCAGCCAAGCCCGAGGGACAGGGAAGGAAAAACTGTTTTTT. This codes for CASSQARGTGKEKLFF.

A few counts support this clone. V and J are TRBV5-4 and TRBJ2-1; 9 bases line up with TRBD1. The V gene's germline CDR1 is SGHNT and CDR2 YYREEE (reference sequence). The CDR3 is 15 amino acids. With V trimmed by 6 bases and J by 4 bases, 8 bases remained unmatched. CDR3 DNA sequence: TGTGCCAGCACCAAGACGGGACAGGGATACAATGAGCAGTTCTTC. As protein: CASTKTGQGYNEQFF. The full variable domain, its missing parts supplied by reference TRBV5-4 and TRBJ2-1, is ETGVTQSPTHLIKTRGQQVTLRCSSQSGHNTVSWYQQALGQGPQFIFQYYREEENGRGNFPPRFSGLQFPNYSSELNVNALELDDSALYLCASTKTGQGYNEQFFGPGTRLTVL.

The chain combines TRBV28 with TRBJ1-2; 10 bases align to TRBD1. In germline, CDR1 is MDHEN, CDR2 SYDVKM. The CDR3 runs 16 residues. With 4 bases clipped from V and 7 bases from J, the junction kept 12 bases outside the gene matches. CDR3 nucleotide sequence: TGTGCCAGCAGTTCGACCCCGACAGGGGGCTGGGGTGGCTACACCTTC. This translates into CASSSTPTGGWGGYTF.

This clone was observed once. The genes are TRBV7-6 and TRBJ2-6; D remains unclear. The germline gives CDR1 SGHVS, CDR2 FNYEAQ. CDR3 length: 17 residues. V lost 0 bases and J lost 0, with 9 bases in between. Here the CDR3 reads CASSLANTNSGANVLTF. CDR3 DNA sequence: TGTGCCAGCAGCTTAGCGAACACCAACTCTGGGGCCAACGTCCTGACTTTC.

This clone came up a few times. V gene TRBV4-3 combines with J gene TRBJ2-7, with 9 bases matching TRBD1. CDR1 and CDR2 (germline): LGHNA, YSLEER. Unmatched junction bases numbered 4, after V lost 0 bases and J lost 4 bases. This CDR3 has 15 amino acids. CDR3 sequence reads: CASSQDNRGLYEQYF. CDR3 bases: TGCGCCAGCAGCCAAGACAACAGGGGGCTTTACGAGCAGTACTTC.

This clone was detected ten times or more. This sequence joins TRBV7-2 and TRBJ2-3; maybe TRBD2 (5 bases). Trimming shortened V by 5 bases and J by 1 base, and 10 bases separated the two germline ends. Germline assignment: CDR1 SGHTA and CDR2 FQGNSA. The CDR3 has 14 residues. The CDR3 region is CASSPLRGTDTQYF. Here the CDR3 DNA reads TGTGCCAGCAGCCCCCTGCGGGGCACAGATACGCAGTATTTT. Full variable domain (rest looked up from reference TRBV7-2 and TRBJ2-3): GAGVSQSPSNKVTEKGKDVELRCDPISGHTALYWYRQSLGQGLEFLIYFQGNSAPDKSGLPSDRFSAERTGGSVSTLTIQRTQQEDSAVYLCASSPLRGTDTQYFGPGTRLTVL.

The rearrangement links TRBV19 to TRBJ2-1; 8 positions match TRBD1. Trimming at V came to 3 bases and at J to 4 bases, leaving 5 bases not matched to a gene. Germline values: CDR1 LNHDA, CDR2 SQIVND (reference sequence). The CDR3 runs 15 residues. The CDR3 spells CASSIQGAFYNEQFF. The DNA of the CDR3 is TGTGCCAGTAGTATCCAGGGGGCCTTTTACAATGAGCAGTTCTTC.

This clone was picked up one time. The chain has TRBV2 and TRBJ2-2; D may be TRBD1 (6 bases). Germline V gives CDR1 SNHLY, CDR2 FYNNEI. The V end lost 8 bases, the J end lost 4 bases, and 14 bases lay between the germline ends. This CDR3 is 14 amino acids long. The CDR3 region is CASADRTGTGELFF. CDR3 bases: TGTGCCAGCGCTGACAGGACGGGCACCGGGGAGCTGTTTTTT. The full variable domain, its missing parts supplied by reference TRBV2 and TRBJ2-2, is EPEVTQTPSHQVTQMGQEVILRCVPISNHLYFYWYRQILGQKVEFLVSFYNNEISEKSEIFDDQFSVERPDGSNFTLKIRSTKLEDSAMYFCASADRTGTGELFFGEGSRLTVL.

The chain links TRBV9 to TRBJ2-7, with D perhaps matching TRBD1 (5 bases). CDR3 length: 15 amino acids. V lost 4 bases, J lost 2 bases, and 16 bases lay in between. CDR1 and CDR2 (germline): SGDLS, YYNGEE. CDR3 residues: CASSTGPGSPYEQYF. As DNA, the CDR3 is TGTGCCAGCAGCACGGGCCCAGGGTCCCCCTACGAGCAGTACTTC.

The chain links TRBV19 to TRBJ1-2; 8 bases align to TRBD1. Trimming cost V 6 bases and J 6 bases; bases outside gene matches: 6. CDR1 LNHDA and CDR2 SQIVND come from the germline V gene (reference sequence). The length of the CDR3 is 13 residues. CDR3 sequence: CASRKTGEDGYTF. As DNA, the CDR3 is TGTGCCAGTAGAAAGACAGGGGAGGATGGCTACACCTTC.

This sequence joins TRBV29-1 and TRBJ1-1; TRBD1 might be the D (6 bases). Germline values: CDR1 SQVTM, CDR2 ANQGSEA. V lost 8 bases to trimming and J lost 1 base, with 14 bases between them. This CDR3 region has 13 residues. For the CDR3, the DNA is TGCAGCTCCCGGGACAACCGGAACACTGAAGCTTTCTTT. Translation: CSSRDNRNTEAFF. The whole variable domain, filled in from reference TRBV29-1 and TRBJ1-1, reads SAVISQKPSRDICQRGTSLTIQCQVDSQVTMMFWYRQQPGQSLTLIATANQGSEATYESGFVIDKFPISRPNLTFSTLTVSNMSPEDSSIYLCSSRDNRNTEAFFGQGTRLTVV.

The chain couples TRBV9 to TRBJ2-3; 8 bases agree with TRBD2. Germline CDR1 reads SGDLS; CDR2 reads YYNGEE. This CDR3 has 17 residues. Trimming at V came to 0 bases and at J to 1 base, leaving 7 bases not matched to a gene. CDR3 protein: CASSVVGSGAGTDTQYF. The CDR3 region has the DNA TGTGCCAGCAGCGTAGTAGGTAGCGGGGCTGGCACAGATACGCAGTATTTT.

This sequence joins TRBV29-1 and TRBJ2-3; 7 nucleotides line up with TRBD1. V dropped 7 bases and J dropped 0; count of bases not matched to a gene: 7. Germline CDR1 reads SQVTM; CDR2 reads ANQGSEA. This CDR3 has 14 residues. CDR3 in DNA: TGCAGCGGAGTGACAGGGCCCAGCACAGATACGCAGTATTTT. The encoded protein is CSGVTGPSTDTQYF.

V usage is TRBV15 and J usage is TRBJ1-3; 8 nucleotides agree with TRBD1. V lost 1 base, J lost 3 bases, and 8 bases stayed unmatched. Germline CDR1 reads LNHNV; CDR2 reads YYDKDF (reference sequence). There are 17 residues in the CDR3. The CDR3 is CATSRGGQGAVGNTIYF. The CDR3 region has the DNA TGTGCCACCAGCAGAGGCGGGCAGGGGGCGGTTGGAAACACCATATATTTT. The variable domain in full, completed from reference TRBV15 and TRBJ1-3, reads DAMVIQNPRYQVTQFGKPVTLSCSQTLNHNVMYWYQQKSSQAPKLLFHYYDKDFNNEADTPDNFQSRRPNTSFCFLDIRSPGLGDTAMYLCATSRGGQGAVGNTIYFGEGSWLTVV.

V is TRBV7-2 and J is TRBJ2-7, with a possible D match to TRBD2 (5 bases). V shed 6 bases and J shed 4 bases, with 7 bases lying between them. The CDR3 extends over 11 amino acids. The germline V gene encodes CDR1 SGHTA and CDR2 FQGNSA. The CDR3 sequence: CASSPGYEQYF. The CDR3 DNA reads TGTGCCAGCAGTCCGGGGTACGAGCAGTACTTC.

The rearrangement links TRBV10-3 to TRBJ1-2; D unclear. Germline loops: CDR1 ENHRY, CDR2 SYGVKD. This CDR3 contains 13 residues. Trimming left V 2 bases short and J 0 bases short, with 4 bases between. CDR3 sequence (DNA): TGTGCCATCAGTGAGCACACTAACTATGGCTACACCTTC. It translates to CAISEHTNYGYTF.